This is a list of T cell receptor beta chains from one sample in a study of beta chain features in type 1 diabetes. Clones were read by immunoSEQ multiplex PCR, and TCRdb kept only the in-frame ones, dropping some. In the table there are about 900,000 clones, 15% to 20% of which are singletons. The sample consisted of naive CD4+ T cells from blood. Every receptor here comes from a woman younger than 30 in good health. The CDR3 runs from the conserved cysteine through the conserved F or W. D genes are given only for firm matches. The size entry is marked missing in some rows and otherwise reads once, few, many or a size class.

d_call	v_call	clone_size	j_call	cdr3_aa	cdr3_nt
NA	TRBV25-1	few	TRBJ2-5	CASSPRRWGETQYF	TGTGCCAGCAGCCCCCGGAGATGGGGAGAGACCCAGTACTTC
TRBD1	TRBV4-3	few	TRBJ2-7	CASSQGPPGQGGEQYF	TGCGCCAGCAGCCAAGGGCCACCGGGACAGGGTGGGGAGCAGTACTTC
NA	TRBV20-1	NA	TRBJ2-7	CRASKSDEQYF	TGCAGGGCAAGTAAGAGTGACGAGCAGTACTTC
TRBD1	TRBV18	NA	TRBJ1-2	CASSPTGTGGNYGYTF	TGTGCCAGCTCACCGACCGGGACAGGGGGCAACTATGGCTACACCTTC
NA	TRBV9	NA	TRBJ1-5	CASSPGGGGYQPQHF	TGTGCCAGCAGCCCCGGGGGGGGAGGTTATCAGCCCCAGCATTTT
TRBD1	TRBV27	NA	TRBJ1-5	CASSRTGPQPQHF	TGTGCCAGCAGCCGGACAGGGCCCCAGCCCCAGCATTTT
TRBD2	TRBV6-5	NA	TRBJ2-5	CASSSTFSGRKETQYF	TGTGCCAGCAGTTCTACCTTTAGCGGGAGAAAAGAGACCCAGTACTTC
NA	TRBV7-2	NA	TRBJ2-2	CASSLAGPGELFF	TGTGCCAGCAGCTTAGCGGGGCCCGGGGAGCTGTTTTTT
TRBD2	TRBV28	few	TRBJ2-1	CASNPGTRGYNEQFF	TGTGCCAGCAATCCCGGGACTAGGGGATACAATGAGCAGTTCTTC
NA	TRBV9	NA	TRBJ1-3	CASSPQWGQRSGNTIYF	TGTGCCAGCAGCCCCCAGTGGGGGCAACGCTCTGGAAACACCATATATTTT
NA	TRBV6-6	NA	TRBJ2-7	CASSYVDIYEQYF	TGTGCCAGCAGTTACGTGGATATCTACGAGCAGTACTTC
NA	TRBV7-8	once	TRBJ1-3	CASSYQGSGNTIYF	TGTGCCAGCAGCTACCAGGGCTCGGGAAACACCATATATTTT
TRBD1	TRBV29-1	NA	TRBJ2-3	CSVRDRGRSDTQYF	TGCAGCGTTCGGGACAGGGGGCGGTCAGATACGCAGTATTTT
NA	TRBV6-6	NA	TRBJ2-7	CASNDYEYEQYF	TGTGCCAGCAACGACTATGAGTACGAGCAGTACTTC
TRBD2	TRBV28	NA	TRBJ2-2	CASSFGTRDTGELFF	TGTGCCAGCAGTTTCGGGACTAGGGACACCGGGGAGCTGTTTTTT
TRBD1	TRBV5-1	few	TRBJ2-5	CASLQRDRANGTQYF	TGCGCCAGCCTCCAGCGGGACAGGGCTAACGGGACCCAGTACTTC